The rows below give T cell receptor beta chains drawn from one sample of a study of read filtering for tumor transcriptome and immune sequencing. MiXCR was run by TCRdb on the reads, yielding one entry per CDR3 protein. The sample has under 150,000 distinct CDR3 sequences, around 13% seen once. Sequencing was performed on a population of CD138-negative cells sorted from bone marrow. All receptors derive from a donor at least 40 years old with multiple myeloma. Both conserved end residues are trimmed from each CDR3.

len	v_gene	j_gene	CDR3aa
13	TRBV20-1	TRBJ1-5	SAFSGTGVNQPQH
10	TRBV7-9	TRBJ2-2	ASRVYPGELF
12	TRBV7-2	TRBJ1-4	ASSPRTGGEKLF
15	TRBV7-2	TRBJ2-1	ASSNTVWDMLPNEQF
13	TRBV11-2	TRBJ1-5	ASSLGTGDNQPQH
15	TRBV4-1	TRBJ2-1	ASSQEGLAGGRNEQF
15	TRBV11-3	TRBJ2-3	ASSQAKIAGDTDTQY
14	TRBV30	TRBJ1-6	ASTRGMSSYNSPLH
10	TRBV24-1	TRBJ1-3	ATTGSGNTIY
12	TRBV10-2	TRBJ2-2	ASMDSMNTGKLF
14	TRBV24-1	TRBJ1-5	ATSDPGKGAGQPQH
13	TRBV4-1	TRBJ1-4	ASSPPPRVTEKLF
10	TRBV20-1	TRBJ2-3	SAKRATDTQY
11	TRBV10-3	TRBJ2-1	AITGGSYNEQF
15	TRBV6-2/TRBV6-3	TRBJ2-1	ASSWTFLAGGRPEQF
13	TRBV7-2	TRBJ1-5	ASSMDGHGNQPQH
16	TRBV28	TRBJ2-5	ASSLSDGATLYQETQY
13	TRBV20-1	TRBJ1-1	SARSRVGTNTEAF
15	TRBV20-1	TRBJ2-4	SARVSPSRLAKNIQY
12	TRBV5-1	TRBJ1-1	ASSTPTGNTEAF
12	TRBV6-6	TRBJ2-5	ASRPVGAFETQY
13	TRBV25-1	TRBJ2-7	ASSFPGTVSDEQY
12	TRBV7-2	TRBJ2-7	ASSLYREGYEQY
9	TRBV29-1	TRBJ2-5	SVISGETQY
10	TRBV6-1	TRBJ1-2	ASSNRNYGYT
12	TRBV7-9	TRBJ2-1	ASSLRLVEYEQF
13	TRBV19	TRBJ2-3	ASSKDSLIADTQY
17	TRBV20-1	TRBJ2-4	SARGNPGGLTPAKNIQY
12	TRBV6-5	TRBJ2-5	ASQDRAAFGAQY
13	TRBV19	TRBJ2-1	ASSIGRLASNGQF
11	TRBV20-1	TRBJ1-4	SARPQSGEKLF
12	TRBV4-3	TRBJ2-1	ASSQDSMGNEQF
11	TRBV30	TRBJ2-3	AWDQSGVDTQY
10	TRBV7-2	TRBJ2-1	ASSLGLNEQF
12	TRBV7-3	TRBJ1-5	ASSLYPGDQPQH
13	TRBV27	TRBJ2-5	ASSYGSGVGETQY
14	TRBV9	TRBJ2-1	ASSVVSNGEDNEQF
12	TRBV15	TRBJ1-4	ATSRGGRSEKLF
11	TRBV19	TRBJ1-1	ASTTGRRTEAF
10	TRBV27	TRBJ2-1	ASTGLANEQF
12	TRBV29-1	TRBJ2-1	SVERQGVYNEQF
14	TRBV10-3	TRBJ2-1	AISEVQGGLYNEQF
12	TRBV19	TRBJ2-1	ASSRTWQGNEQF
14	TRBV20-1	TRBJ2-1	SARNPIAGGAHEQF
10	TRBV6-2/TRBV6-3	TRBJ2-2	ASSYTIKELF
11	TRBV20-1	TRBJ2-7	SALGLQSYEQY
15	TRBV5-6	TRBJ2-1	ASHVRGFSSSYNEQF
9	TRBV4-2	TRBJ2-5	ASSQDETQY
14	TRBV6-2/TRBV6-3	TRBJ2-1	ASSYPSSGRSNEQF
14	TRBV19	TRBJ2-2	ASSIPGRPRTGELF
10	TRBV20-1	TRBJ2-1	SARPTYNEQF
11	TRBV18	TRBJ1-3	ASSLSARNTIY
14	TRBV4-3	TRBJ2-7	ASSSRRSTKGYEQY